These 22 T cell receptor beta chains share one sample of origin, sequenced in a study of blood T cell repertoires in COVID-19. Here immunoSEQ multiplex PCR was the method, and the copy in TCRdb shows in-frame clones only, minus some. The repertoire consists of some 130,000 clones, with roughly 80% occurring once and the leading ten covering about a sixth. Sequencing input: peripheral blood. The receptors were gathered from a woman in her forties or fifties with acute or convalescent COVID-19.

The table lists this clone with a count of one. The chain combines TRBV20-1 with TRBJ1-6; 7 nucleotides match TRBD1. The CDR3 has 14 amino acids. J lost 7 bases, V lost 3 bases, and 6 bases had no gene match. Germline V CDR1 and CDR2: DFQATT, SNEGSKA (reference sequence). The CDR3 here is CSASYRGLNSPLHF. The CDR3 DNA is TGCAGTGCTAGTTACAGGGGTTTAAATTCACCCCTCCACTTT.

CDR3 DNA sequence: TGCGCCAGCAGCGCAACAGGGAGGGAGCCCCAGCATTTT. The encoded protein is CASSATGREPQHF. The rearrangement uses TRBV5-1 and TRBJ1-5, with D maybe TRBD1 (6 bases). Germline values: CDR1 SGHRS, CDR2 YFSETQ. Trimming took off 4 bases at V and 8 bases at J, with 13 bases between the two ends. This CDR3 comprises 13 residues. Based on the CDR3 plus reference TRBV5-1 and TRBJ1-5, the full variable domain is KAGVTQTPRYLIKTRGQQVTLSCSPISGHRSVSWYQQTPGQGLQFLFEYFSETQRNKGNFPGRFSGRQFSNSRSEMNVSTLELGDSALYLCASSATGREPQHFGDGTRLSIL.

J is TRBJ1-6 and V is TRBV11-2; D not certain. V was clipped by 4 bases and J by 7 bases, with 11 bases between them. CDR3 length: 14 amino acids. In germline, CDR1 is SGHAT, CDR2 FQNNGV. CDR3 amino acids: CASSSGRRNSPLHF. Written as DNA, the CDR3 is TGTGCCAGCAGCTCCGGACGGAGGAATTCACCCCTCCACTTT.

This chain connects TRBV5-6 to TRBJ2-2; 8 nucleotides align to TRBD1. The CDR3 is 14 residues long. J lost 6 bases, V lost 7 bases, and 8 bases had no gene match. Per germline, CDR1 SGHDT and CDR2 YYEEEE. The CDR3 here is CASSSQGAAGELFF. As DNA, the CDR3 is TGTGCCAGCTCTTCCCAGGGGGCTGCCGGGGAGCTGTTTTTT.

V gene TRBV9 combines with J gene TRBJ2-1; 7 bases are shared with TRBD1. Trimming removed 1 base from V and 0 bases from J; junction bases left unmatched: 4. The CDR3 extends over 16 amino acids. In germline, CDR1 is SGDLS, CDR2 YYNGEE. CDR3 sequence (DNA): TGTGCCAGCAGCGTAACGACAGGGACCTCCTACAATGAGCAGTTCTTC. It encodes CASSVTTGTSYNEQFF.

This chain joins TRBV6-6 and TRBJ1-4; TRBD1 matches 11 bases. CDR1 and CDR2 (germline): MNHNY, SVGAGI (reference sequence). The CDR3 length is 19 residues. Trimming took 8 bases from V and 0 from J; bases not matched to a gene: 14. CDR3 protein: CASRRSAGTGGATNEKLFF. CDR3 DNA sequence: TGTGCCAGCCGTCGGTCGGCCGGGACAGGGGGAGCAACTAATGAAAAACTGTTTTTT.

CDR3 coding DNA: TGTGCCAGCTCACCACTCGACAGCACCTTCTCTGGAAACACCATATATTTT. It codes for CASSPLDSTFSGNTIYF. This chain joins TRBV18 and TRBJ1-3; D is possibly TRBD1 (5 bases). CDR3 length: 17 amino acids. V was pared by 1 base and J by 0 bases, with 13 bases between. The germline V gene encodes CDR1 KGHSH and CDR2 LQKENI.

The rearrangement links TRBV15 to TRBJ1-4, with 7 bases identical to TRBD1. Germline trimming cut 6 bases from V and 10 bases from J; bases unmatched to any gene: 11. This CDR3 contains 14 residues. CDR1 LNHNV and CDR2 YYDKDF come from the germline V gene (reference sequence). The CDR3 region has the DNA TGTGCCACCAGGAGGGACAGCGCCGAGACAAAACTGTTTTTT. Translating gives CATRRDSAETKLFF.

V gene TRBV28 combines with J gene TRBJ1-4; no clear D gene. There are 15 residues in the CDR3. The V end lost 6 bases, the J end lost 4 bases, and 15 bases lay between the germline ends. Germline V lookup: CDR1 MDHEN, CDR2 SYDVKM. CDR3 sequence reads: CASREGGRVNEKLFF. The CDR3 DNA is TGTGCCAGCAGGGAGGGAGGACGGGTTAATGAAAAACTGTTTTTT.

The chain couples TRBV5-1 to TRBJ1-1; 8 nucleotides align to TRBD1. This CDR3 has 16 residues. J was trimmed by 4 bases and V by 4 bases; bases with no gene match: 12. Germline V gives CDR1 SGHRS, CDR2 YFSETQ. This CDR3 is CASSIQPGGAVTEAFF. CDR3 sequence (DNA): TGCGCCAGCAGCATCCAACCAGGGGGCGCGGTCACTGAAGCTTTCTTT.

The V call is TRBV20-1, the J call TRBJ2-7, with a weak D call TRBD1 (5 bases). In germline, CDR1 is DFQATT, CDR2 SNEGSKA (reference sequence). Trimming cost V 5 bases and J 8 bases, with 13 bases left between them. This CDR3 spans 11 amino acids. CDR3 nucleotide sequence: TGCAGTGCTGTAGAACAGGTTCAGCAGTACTTC. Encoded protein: CSAVEQVQQYF.

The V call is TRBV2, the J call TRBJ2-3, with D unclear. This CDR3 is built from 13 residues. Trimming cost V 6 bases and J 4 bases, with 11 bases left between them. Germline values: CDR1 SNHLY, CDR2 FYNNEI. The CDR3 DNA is TGTGCCAGCAGGGCACCGTTGTCAGATACGCAGTATTTT. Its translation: CASRAPLSDTQYF.

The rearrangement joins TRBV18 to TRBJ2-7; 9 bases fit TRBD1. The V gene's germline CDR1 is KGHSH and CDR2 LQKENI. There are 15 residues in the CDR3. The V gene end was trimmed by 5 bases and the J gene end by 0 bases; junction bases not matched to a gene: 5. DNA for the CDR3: TGTGCCAGCTCATCCACAGGGGGCGCCTCCTACGAGCAGTACTTC. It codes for CASSSTGGASYEQYF. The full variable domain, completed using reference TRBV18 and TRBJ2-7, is NAGVMQNPRHLVRRRGQEARLRCSPMKGHSHVYWYRQLPEEGLKFMVYLQKENIIDESGMPKERFSAEFPKEGPSILRIQQVVRGDSAAYFCASSSTGGASYEQYFGPGTRLTVT.

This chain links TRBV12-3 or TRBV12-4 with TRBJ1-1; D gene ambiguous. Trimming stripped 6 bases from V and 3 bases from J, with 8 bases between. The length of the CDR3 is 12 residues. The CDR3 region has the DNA TGTGCCAGCAGGGAGAGGGACACTGAAGCTTTCTTT. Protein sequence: CASRERDTEAFF.

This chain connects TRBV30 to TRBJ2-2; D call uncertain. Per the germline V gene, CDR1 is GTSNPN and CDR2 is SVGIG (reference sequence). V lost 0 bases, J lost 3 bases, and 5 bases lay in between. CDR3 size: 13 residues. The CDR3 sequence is CAWSVVYTGELFF. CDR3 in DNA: TGTGCCTGGAGTGTTGTCTACACCGGGGAGCTGTTTTTT. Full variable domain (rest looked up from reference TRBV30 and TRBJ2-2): SQTIHQWPATLVQPVGSPLSLECTVEGTSNPNLYWYRQAAGRGLQLLFYSVGIGQISSEVPQNLSASRPQDRQFILSSKKLLLSDSGFYLCAWSVVYTGELFFGEGSRLTVL.

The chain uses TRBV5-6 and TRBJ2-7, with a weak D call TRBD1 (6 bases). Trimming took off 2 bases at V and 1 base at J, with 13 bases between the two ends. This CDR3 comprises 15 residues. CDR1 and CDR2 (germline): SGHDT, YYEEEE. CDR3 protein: CASSFRKGVSYEQYF. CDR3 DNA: TGTGCCAGCAGCTTTAGAAAGGGGGTATCCTACGAGCAGTACTTC.

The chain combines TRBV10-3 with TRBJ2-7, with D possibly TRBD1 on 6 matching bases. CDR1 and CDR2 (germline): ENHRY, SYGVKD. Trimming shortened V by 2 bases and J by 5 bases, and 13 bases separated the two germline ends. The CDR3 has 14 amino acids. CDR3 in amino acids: CAISEENYRDEQYF. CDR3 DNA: TGTGCCATCAGTGAGGAAAATTACAGGGACGAGCAGTACTTC.

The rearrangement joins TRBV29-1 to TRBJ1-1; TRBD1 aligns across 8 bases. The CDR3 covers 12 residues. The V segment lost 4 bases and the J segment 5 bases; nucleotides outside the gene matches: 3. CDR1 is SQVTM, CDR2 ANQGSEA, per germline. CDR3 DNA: TGCAGCGTTGGAAACAGGGGGACTGAAGCTTTCTTT. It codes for CSVGNRGTEAFF.

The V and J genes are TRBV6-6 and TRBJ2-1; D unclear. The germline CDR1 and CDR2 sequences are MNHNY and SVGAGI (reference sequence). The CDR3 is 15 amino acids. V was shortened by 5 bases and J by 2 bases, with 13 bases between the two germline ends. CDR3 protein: CASSQRKTPYNEQFF. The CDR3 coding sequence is TGTGCCAGCAGTCAGAGGAAAACCCCCTACAATGAGCAGTTCTTC.

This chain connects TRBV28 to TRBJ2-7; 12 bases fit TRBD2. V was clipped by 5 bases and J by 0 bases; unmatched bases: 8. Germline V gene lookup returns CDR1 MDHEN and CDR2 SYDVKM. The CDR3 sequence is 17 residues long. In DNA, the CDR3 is TGTGCCAGCAGTGGCACAGGACTAGCGGGGCCCTCCTACGAGCAGTACTTC. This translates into CASSGTGLAGPSYEQYF.

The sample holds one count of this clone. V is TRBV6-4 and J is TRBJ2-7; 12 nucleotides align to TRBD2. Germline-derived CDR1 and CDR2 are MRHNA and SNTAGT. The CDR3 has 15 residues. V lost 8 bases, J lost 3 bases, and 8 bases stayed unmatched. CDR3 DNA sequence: TGTGCCAGCTTCCTAGCGGGGGGGCCGATCTACGAGCAGTACTTC. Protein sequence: CASFLAGGPIYEQYF.

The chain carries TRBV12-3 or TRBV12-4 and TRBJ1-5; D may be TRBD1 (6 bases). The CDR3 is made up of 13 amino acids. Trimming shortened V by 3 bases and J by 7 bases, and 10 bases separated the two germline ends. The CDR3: CASSFQGNQPQHF. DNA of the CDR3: TGTGCCAGCAGTTTCCAGGGGAACCAGCCCCAGCATTTT.